The 7 T cell receptor beta chains presented below share a single source sample, sequenced in a study of response to subunit inactivated influenza vaccine. TCRdb redid the calling of the RT-PCR reads with MiXCR, one entry per CDR3 protein. The sample has about 540,000 distinct CDR3 sequences; around 25% are singletons. The same specimen was also included in a second study, on T cells expressing NK-cell markers. That source notes: A 5'RACE template switching approach incorporating UMIs was used to make TCR beta cDNA.

The sequences come from CD4+ T cells sorted from PBMCs, collected 11 to 12 days after vaccination. All receptors come from a man aged 50 to 59 who received an inactivated influenza vaccine.

This clonotype was recorded at least ten times. CDR3 in amino acids: CASNPSGSYEQYF. CDR3 DNA sequence: TGTGCCAGCAACCCCAGCGGATCCTACGAGCAGTACTTC. The chain carries TRBV28 and TRBJ2-7; a possible D gene is TRBD2 (5 bases). The CDR3 totals 13 residues. V was pared by 7 bases and J by 1 base, with 11 bases between. Germline loops: CDR1 MDHEN, CDR2 SYDVKM. Looking up the rest from reference TRBV28 and TRBJ2-7 gives the full variable domain: DVKVTQSSRYLVKRTGEKVFLECVQDMDHENMFWYRQDPGLGLRLIYFSYDVKMKEKGDIPEGYSVSREKKERFSLILESASTNQTSMYLCASNPSGSYEQYFGPGTRLTVT.

The sample holds a few counts of this clonotype. J is TRBJ2-7 and V is TRBV7-6; 7 bases match TRBD2. CDR3 size: 13 residues. V gave up 1 base and J gave up 6 bases; unmatched junction bases: 3. CDR1 and CDR2 from the germline V gene are SGHVS and FNYEAQ. CDR3 loop: CASSLDWGGEQYF. The CDR3 DNA reads as TGTGCCAGCAGCTTAGATTGGGGGGGCGAGCAGTACTTC.

The chain is built from TRBV29-1 and TRBJ2-1, with D perhaps TRBD2 (6 bases). Germline CDR1 and CDR2: SQVTM and ANQGSEA. V was pared by 6 bases and J by 10 bases, with 13 bases between. The length of the CDR3 is 11 residues. The DNA for the CDR3 is TGCAGCGTCGGCCGGGAGTCGGAGCAGTTCTTC. Translating it yields CSVGRESEQFF.

This chain uses TRBV13 with TRBJ2-1, with 10 nucleotides matching TRBD1. This CDR3 has 16 amino acids. CDR1 is PRHDT and CDR2 is FYEKMQ in the germline V gene (reference sequence). Trimming at V came to 4 bases and at J to 0 bases, leaving 3 bases not matched to a gene. The CDR3 spells CASSSGQGSSYNEQFF. CDR3 sequence (DNA): TGTGCCAGCAGCTCGGGACAGGGGAGCTCCTACAATGAGCAGTTCTTC.

This clonotype was counted a few times. V is TRBV20-1 and J is TRBJ2-3, with TRBD2 as a possible D gene (6 bases). The CDR3 sequence is 11 residues long. Germline V gene data show CDR1 as DFQATT and CDR2 as SNEGSKA (reference sequence). V was pared by 8 bases and J by 5 bases, with 11 bases between. The CDR3 protein is CSNLEGDTQYF. CDR3 nucleotides: TGCAGTAATTTGGAGGGAGATACGCAGTATTTT.

This sequence joins TRBV23-1 and TRBJ2-7; a weak D match, TRBD1 (6 bases). TRBV23-1 carries the ORF label, with uncertain function. The CDR3 totals 14 residues. Trimming removed 5 bases from V and 4 bases from J, with 15 bases in between. The CDR3 sequence is CASSEKRGFYEQYF. CDR3 sequence (DNA): TGCGCCAGCAGTGAGAAAAGGGGGTTTTACGAGCAGTACTTC.

This clonotype was observed a handful of times. The chain uses TRBV20-1 and TRBJ1-6; D gene ambiguous. The CDR3 is 14 residues long. CDR1 DFQATT and CDR2 SNEGSKA come from the germline V gene (reference sequence). Trimming stripped 4 bases from V and 5 bases from J, with 12 bases between. In nucleotides, the CDR3 is TGCAGTGCTACCAAGGGCCACGATAATTCACCCCTCCACTTT. Encoded protein: CSATKGHDNSPLHF.